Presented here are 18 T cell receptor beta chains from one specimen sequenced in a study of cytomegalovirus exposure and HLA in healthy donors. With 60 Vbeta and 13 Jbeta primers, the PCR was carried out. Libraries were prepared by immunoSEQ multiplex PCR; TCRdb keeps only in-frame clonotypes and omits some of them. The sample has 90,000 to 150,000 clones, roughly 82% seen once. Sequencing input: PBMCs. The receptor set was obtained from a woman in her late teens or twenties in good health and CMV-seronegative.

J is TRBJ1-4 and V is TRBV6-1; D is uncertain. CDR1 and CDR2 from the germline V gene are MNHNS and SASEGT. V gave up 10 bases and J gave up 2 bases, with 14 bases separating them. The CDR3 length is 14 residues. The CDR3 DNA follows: TGTGCCACCTTCCGAGCTGCCACTAATGAAAAACTGTTTTTT. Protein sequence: CATFRAATNEKLFF.

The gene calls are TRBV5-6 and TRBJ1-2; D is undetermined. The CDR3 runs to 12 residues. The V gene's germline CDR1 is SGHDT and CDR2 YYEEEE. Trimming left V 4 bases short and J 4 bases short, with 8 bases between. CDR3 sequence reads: CASSLGGYGYTF. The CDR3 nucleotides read TGTGCCAGCAGCCTAGGAGGCTATGGCTACACCTTC.

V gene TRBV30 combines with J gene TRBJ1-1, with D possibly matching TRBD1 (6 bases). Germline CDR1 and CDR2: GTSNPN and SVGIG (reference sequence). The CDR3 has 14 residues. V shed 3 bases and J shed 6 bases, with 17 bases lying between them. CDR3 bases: TGTGCCTGGAGAGGGGGGGGGAAAGGATCTGAAGCTTTCTTT. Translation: CAWRGGGKGSEAFF.

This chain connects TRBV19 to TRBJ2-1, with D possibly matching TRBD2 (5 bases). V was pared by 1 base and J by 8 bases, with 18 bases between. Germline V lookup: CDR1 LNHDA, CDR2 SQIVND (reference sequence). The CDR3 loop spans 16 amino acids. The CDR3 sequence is CASSIGRELSVDEQFF. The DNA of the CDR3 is TGTGCCAGTAGTATAGGACGGGAATTAAGTGTCGATGAGCAGTTCTTC.

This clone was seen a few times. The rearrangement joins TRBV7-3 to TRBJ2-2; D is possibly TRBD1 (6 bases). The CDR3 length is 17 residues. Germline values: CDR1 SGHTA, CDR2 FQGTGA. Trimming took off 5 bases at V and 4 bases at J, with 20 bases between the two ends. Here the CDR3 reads CASSQYRTALPTGELFF. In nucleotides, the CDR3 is TGTGCCAGCAGCCAATACCGGACAGCCCTTCCCACCGGGGAGCTGTTTTTT.

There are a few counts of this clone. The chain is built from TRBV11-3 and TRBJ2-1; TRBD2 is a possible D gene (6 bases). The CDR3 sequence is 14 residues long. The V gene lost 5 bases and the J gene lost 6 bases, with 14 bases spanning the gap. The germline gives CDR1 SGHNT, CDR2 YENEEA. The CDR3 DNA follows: TGTGCCAGCAGCGGTCATGGCGGGACCAATGAGCAGTTCTTC. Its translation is CASSGHGGTNEQFF.

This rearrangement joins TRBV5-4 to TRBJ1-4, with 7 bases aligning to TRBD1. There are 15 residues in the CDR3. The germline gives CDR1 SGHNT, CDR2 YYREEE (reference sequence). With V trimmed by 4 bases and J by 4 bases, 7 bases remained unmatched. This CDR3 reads CASSPSTGINEKLFF. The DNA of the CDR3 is TGTGCCAGCAGCCCCTCGACAGGGATTAATGAAAAACTGTTTTTT.

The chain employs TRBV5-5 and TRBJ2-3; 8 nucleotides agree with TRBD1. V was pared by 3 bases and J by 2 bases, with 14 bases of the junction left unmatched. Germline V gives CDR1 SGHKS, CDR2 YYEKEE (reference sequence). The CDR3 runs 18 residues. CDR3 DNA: TGTGCCAGCAGCTCATATCGGGACAGGAGGCCCCACACAGATACGCAGTATTTT. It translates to CASSSYRDRRPHTDTQYF.

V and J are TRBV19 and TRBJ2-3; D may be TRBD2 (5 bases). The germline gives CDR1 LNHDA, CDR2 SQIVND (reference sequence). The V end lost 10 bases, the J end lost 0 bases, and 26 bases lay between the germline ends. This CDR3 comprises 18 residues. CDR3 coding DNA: TGTGCCACCACCCGGTCCTCTTCGGGCGCGGGTAGCACAGATACGCAGTATTTT. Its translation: CATTRSSSGAGSTDTQYF.

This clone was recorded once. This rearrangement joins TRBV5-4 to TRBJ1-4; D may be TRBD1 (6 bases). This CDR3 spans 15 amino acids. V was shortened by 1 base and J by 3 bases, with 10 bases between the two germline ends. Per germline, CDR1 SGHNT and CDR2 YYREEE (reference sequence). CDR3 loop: CASSLRDTSNEKLFF. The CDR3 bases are TGTGCCAGCAGCTTGAGGGACACATCTAATGAAAAACTGTTTTTT.

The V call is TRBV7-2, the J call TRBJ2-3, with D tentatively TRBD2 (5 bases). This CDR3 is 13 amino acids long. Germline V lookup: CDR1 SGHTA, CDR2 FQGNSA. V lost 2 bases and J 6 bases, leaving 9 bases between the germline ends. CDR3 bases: TGTGCCAGCAGCTTATCGGTAGCGGATACGCAGTATTTT. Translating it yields CASSLSVADTQYF.

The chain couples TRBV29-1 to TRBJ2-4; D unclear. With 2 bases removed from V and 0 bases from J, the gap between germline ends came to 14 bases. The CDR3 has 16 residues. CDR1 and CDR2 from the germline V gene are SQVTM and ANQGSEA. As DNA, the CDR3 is TGCAGCGTTGAAAGCTTAAACGCGCTAGCCAAAAACATTCAGTACTTC. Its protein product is CSVESLNALAKNIQYF.

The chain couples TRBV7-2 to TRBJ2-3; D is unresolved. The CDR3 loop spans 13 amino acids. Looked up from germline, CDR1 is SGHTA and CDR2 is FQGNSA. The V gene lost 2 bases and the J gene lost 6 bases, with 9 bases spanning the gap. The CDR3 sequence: CASSLSRGDTQYF. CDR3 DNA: TGTGCCAGCAGCTTATCCAGAGGCGATACGCAGTATTTT.

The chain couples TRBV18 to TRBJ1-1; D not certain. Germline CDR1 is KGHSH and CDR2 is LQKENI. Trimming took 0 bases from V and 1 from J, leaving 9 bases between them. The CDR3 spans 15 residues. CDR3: CASSPPRGRNTEAFF. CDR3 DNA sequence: TGTGCCAGCTCACCACCCCGAGGGAGGAACACTGAAGCTTTCTTT.

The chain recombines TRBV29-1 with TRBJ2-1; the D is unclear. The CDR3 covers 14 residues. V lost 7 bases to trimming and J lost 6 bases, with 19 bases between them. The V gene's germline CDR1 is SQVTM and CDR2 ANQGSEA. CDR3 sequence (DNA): TGCAGCGGTGACATGGCAGGCCCCGGCAATGAGCAGTTCTTC. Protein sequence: CSGDMAGPGNEQFF.

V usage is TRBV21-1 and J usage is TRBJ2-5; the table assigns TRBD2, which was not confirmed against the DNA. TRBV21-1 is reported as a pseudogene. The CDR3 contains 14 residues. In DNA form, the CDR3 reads TGTGCCAGCAGCAAAGGGCGGGTTAAAGAGACCCAGTACTTC. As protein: CASSKGRVKETQYF.

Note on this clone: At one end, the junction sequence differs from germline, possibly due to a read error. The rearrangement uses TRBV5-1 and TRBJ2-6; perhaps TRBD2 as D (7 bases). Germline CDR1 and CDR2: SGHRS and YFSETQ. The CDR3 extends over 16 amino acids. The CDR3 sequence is CASNQGGAAGANGLTF. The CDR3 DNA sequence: TGCGCCAGTAATCAAGGGGGGGCGGCTGGGGCCAACGGCCTGACTTTC.

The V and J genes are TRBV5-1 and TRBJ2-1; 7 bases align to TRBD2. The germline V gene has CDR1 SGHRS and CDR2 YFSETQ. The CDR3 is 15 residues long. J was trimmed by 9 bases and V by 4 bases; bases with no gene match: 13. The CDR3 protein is CASSPGSGDPTEQFF. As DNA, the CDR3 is TGCGCCAGCAGCCCAGGGAGCGGGGATCCAACTGAGCAGTTCTTC.